This T cell receptor (beta chain) was identified in a study of T cells in Graves' hyperthyroidism and ophthalmopathy. Amplified TCR beta CDR3 regions came from RNA transcripts. First-round RT-PCR targeting the TCR CDR3 was performed with the HTBI primer set. MiXCR, run by TCRdb on the multiplex PCR reads, gives a single entry per CDR3 protein. The sample carries approximately 870,000 distinct CDR3 sequences, about two fifths recorded once. Absence of ophthalmopathy progression within 18 months defined stable Graves' hyperthyroidism. The study enrolled patients aged 18 to 65 with newly diagnosed hyperthyroidism of under 2 months' duration. Researchers barred patients who had uncontrolled infection, other autoimmune disease, pregnancy or lactation. Trimming removed 5 bases from V and 7 bases from J, with 17 bases in between. The CDR3 is 15 amino acids. Looked up from germline, CDR1 is SEHNR and CDR2 is FQNEAQ (reference sequence).

Sequenced: blood. The chain employs TRBV7-9 and TRBJ2-2; D assignment may be TRBD1 or TRBD2 (5 bases each). The TCR comes from a man between 18 and 35 years old with Graves' hyperthyroidism. DNA of the CDR3: TGTGCCAGCAGCCGGACCGGGACCCGAGGCGGGGAGCTGTTTTTT. Its protein is CASSRTGTRGGELFF.